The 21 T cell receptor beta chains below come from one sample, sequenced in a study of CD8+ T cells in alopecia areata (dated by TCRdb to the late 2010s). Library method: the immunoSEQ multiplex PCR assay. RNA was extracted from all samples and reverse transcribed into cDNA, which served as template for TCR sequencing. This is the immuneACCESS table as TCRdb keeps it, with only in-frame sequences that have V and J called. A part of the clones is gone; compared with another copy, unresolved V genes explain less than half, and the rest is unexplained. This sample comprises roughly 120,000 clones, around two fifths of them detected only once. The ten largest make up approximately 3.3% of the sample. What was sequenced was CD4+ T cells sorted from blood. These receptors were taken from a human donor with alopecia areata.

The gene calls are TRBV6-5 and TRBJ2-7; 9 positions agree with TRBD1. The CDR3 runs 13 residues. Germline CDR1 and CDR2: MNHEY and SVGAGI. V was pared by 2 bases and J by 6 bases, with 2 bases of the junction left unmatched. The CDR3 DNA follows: TGTGCCAGCAGTTACGGGGACAGGGCCGAGCAGTACTTC. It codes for CASSYGDRAEQYF.

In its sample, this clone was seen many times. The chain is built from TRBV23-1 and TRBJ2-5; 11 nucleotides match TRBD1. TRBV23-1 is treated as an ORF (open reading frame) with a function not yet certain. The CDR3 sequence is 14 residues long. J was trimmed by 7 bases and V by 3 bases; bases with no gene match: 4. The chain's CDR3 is CASSQGTGGRTQYF. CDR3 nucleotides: TGCGCCAGCAGTCAGGGGACAGGGGGGCGGACCCAGTACTTC.

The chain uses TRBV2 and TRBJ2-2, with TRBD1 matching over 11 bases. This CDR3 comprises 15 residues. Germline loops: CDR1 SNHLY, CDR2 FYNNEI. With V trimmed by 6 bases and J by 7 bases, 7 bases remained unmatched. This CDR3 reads CASRLGQGASGELFF. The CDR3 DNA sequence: TGTGCCAGCAGGCTCGGACAGGGGGCAAGCGGGGAGCTGTTTTTT.

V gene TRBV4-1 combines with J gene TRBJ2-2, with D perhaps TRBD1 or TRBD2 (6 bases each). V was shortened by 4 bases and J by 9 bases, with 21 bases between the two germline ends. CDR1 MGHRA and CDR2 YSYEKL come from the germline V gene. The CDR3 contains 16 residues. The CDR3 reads CASSRGARDGGRELFF. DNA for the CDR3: TGCGCCAGCAGCCGGGGGGCTCGCGACGGCGGGAGGGAGCTGTTTTTT.

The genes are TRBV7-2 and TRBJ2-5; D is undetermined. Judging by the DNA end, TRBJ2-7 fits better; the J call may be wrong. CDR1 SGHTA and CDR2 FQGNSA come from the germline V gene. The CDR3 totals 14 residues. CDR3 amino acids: CASSFAVERDEQYF. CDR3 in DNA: TGTGCCAGCAGCTTTGCCGTCGAGCGAGACGAGCAGTACTTC.

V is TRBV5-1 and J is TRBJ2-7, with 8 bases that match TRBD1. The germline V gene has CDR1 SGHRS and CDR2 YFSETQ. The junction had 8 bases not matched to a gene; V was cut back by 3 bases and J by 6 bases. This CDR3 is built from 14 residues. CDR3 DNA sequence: TGCGCCAGCAGCTGGGGACAGGCGGCGGGCGAGCAGTACTTC. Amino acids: CASSWGQAAGEQYF.

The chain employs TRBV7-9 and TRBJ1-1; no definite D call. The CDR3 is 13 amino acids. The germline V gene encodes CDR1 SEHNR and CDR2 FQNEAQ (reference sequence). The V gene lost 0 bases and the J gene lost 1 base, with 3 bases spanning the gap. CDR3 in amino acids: CASSLARNTEAFF. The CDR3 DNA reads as TGTGCCAGCAGCTTAGCCAGGAACACTGAAGCTTTCTTT.

CDR3 DNA: TGTGCCTGGACAGAGAACACCGGGGAGCTGTTTTTT. It is translated as CAWTENTGELFF. The rearrangement links TRBV30 to TRBJ2-2, with no clear D. The CDR3 length is 12 residues. Between the trimmed V and J ends, which lost 4 bases and 1 base, there was a span of 4 bases. Germline loops: CDR1 GTSNPN, CDR2 SVGIG (reference sequence).

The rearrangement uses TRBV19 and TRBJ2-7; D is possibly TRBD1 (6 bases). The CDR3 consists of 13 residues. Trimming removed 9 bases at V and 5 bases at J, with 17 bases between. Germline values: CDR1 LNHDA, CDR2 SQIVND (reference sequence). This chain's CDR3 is CASSGQYGDEQYF. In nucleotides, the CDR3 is TGTGCCAGCAGCGGACAGTACGGCGACGAGCAGTACTTC.

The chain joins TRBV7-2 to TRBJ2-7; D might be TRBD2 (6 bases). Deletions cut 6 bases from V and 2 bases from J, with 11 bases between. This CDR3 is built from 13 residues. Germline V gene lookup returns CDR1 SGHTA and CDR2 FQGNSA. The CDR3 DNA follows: TGTGCCAGCAGGACCGGGGGAACCTACGAGCAGTACTTC. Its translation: CASRTGGTYEQYF. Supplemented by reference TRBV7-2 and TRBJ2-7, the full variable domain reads GAGVSQSPSNKVTEKGKDVELRCDPISGHTALYWYRQSLGQGLEFLIYFQGNSAPDKSGLPSDRFSAERTGGSVSTLTIQRTQQEDSAVYLCASRTGGTYEQYFGPGTRLTVT.

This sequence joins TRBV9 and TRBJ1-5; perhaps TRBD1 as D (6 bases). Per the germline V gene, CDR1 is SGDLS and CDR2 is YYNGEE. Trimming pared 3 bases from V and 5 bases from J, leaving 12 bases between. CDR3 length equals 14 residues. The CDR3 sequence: CASSAQGLHQPQHF. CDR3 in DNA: TGTGCCAGCAGCGCACAGGGTCTGCATCAGCCCCAGCATTTT. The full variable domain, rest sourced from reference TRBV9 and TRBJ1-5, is DSGVTQTPKHLITATGQRVTLRCSPRSGDLSVYWYQQSLDQGLQFLIQYYNGEERAKGNILERFSAQQFPDLHSELNLSSLELGDSALYFCASSAQGLHQPQHFGDGTRLSIL.

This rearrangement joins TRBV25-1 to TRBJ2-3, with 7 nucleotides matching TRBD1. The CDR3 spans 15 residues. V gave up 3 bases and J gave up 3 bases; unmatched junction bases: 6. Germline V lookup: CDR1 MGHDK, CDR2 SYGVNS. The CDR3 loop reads CASSDPPGGTDTQYF. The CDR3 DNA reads TGTGCCAGCAGTGATCCGCCAGGGGGAACAGATACGCAGTATTTT.

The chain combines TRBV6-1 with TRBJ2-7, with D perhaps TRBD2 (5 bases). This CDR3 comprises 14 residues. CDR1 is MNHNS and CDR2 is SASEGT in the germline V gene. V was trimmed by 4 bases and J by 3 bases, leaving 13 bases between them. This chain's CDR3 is CASSALPRGYEQYF. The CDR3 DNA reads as TGTGCCAGCAGTGCGCTCCCCCGGGGCTACGAGCAGTACTTC.

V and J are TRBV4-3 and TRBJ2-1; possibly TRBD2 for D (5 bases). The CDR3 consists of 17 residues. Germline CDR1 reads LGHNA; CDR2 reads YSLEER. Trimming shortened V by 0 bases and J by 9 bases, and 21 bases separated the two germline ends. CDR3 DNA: TGCGCCAGCAGCCAAGACCATTCGCAGCTTCGGGCGGGTGAGCAGTTCTTC. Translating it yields CASSQDHSQLRAGEQFF.

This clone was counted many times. CDR3 in DNA: TGTGCCAGCAGTGAGACACTCCCAGGGGCCTCCTACGAGCAGTACTTC. Residues: CASSETLPGASYEQYF. The rearrangement joins TRBV2 to TRBJ2-7; possibly TRBD1 for D (6 bases). Germline assignment: CDR1 SNHLY and CDR2 FYNNEI. With 3 bases removed from V and 0 bases from J, the gap between germline ends came to 15 bases. The CDR3 totals 16 residues.

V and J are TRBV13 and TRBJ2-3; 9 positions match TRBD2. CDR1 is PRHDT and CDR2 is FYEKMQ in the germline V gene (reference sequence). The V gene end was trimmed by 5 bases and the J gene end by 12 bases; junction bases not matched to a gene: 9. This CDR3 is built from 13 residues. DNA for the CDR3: TGTGCCAGCAGCCCAGTCGTTAGCGGGAGTCAGTATTTT. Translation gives CASSPVVSGSQYF.

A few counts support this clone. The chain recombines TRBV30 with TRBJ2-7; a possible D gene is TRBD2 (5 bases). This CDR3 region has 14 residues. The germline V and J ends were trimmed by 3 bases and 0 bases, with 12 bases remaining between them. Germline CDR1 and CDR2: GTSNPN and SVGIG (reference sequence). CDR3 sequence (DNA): TGTGCCTGGAGGCGGCGGGCTACCTCCTACGAGCAGTACTTC. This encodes CAWRRRATSYEQYF. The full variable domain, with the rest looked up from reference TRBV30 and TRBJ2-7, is SQTIHQWPATLVQPVGSPLSLECTVEGTSNPNLYWYRQAAGRGLQLLFYSVGIGQISSEVPQNLSASRPQDRQFILSSKKLLLSDSGFYLCAWRRRATSYEQYFGPGTRLTVT.

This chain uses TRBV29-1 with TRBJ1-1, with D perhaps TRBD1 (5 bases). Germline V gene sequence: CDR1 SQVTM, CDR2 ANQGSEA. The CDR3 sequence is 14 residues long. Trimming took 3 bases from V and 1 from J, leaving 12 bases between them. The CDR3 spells CSVETYRKNTEAFF. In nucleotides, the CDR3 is TGCAGCGTTGAGACTTACAGGAAGAACACTGAAGCTTTCTTT.

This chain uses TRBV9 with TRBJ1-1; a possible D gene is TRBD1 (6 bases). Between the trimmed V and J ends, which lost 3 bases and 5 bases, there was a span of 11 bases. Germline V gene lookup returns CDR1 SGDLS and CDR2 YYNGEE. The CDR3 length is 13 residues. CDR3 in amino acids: CASSETGKTEAFF. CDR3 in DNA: TGTGCCAGCAGCGAAACAGGGAAAACTGAAGCTTTCTTT.

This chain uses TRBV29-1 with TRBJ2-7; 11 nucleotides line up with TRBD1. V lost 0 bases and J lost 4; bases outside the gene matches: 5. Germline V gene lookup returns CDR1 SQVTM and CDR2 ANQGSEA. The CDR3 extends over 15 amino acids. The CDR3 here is CSVEDPGTGGYEQYF. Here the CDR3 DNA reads TGCAGCGTTGAAGACCCCGGGACAGGGGGTTACGAGCAGTACTTC.

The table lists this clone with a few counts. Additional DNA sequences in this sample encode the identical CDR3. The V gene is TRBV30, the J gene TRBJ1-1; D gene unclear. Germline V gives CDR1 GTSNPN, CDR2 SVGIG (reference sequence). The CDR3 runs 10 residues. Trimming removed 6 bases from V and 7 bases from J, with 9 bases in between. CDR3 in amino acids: CACHGLEAFF. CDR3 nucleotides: TGTGCCTGTCACGGCCTTGAAGCTTTCTTT.